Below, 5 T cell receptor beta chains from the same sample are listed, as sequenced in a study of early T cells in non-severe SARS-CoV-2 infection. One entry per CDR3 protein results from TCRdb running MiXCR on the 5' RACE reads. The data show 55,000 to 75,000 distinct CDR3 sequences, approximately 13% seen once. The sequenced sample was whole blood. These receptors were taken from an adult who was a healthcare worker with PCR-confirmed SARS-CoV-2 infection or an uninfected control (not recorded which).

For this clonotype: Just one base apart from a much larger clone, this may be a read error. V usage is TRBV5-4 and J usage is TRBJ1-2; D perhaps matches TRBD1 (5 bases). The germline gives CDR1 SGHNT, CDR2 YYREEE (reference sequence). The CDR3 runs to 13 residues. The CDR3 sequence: CVSSSGGPYGYTF. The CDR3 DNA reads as TGTGTCAGCAGCTCGGGGGGACCGTATGGCTACACCTTC.

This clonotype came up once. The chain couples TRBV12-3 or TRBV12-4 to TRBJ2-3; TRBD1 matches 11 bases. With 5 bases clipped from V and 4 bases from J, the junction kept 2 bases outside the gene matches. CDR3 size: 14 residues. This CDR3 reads CASSPGQGADTQYF. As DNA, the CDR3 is TGTGCCAGCAGTCCGGGACAGGGGGCAGATACGCAGTATTTT.

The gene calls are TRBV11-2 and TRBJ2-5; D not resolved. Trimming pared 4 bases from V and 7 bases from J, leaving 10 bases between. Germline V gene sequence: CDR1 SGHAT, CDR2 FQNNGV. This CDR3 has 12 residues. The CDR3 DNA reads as TGTGCCAGCAGCTCATACTCGGGGACCCAGTACTTC. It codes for CASSSYSGTQYF.

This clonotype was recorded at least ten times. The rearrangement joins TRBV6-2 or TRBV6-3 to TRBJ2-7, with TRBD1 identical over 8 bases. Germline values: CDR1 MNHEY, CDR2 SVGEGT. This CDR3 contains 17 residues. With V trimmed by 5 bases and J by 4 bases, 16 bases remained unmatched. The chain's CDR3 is CASSPMPRTGLAYEQYF. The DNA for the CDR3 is TGTGCCAGCAGTCCCATGCCCCGGACAGGGTTGGCGTACGAGCAGTACTTC.

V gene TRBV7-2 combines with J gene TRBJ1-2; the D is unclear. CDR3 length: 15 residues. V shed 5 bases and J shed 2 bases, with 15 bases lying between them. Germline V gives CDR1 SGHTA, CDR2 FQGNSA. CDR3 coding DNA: TGTGCCAGCAGCGCGGTACTCAAACCCAACTATGGCTACACCTTC. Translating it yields CASSAVLKPNYGYTF. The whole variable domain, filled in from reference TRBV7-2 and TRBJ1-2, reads GAGVSQSPSNKVTEKGKDVELRCDPISGHTALYWYRQSLGQGLEFLIYFQGNSAPDKSGLPSDRFSAERTGGSVSTLTIQRTQQEDSAVYLCASSAVLKPNYGYTFGSGTRLTVV.